Listed below are T cell receptor beta chains from one sample, sequenced in a study of blood T cell repertoires in COVID-19. Profiling relied on immunoSEQ multiplex PCR, and the TCRdb table lists in-frame clones only, not all of them. Of some 110,000 clones listed, roughly 80% are singletons. The specimen was peripheral blood. The receptors stem from a man between 45 and 60 years old with acute or convalescent COVID-19. The CDR3 runs from the conserved cysteine through the conserved F or W. D genes are given only for firm matches. Rows may omit the clone size; those that give it use once, few, many or a size class.

once	NA	TRBV24-1	TRBJ2-5	CATSESGWGETQYF	TGTGCCACCAGTGAGTCAGGATGGGGCGAGACCCAGTACTTC
NA	TRBD2	TRBV11-2	TRBJ2-1	CASNRIAGGRYNEQFF	TGTGCCAGCAACAGAATAGCGGGGGGGCGATACAATGAGCAGTTCTTC
NA	TRBD2	TRBV18	TRBJ2-5	CASSPAGTSGGDSETQYF	TGTGCCAGCTCACCGGCCGGGACTAGCGGGGGGGATTCGGAGACCCAGTACTTC
NA	TRBD2	TRBV5-8	TRBJ2-7	CASSLFGGSTDEQYF	TGTGCCAGCAGCTTGTTCGGCGGGAGCACGGACGAGCAGTACTTC
NA	TRBD1	TRBV4-1	TRBJ1-1	CASSHTSRDRLPEAFF	TGCGCCAGCAGCCATACGTCCCGGGACAGGCTACCTGAAGCTTTCTTT
NA	TRBD2	TRBV5-1	TRBJ2-1	CASSPGLGSSYNEQFF	TGCGCCAGCAGCCCCGGACTAGGGAGCTCCTACAATGAGCAGTTCTTC
NA	NA	TRBV4-2	TRBJ1-1	CASSQGEDRLLAFF	TGTGCCAGCAGCCAAGGGGAAGACAGGCTATTAGCTTTCTTT
NA	NA	TRBV7-9	TRBJ1-3	CASSLTRGPTIYF	TGTGCCAGCAGCTTAACCAGGGGCCCCACCATATATTTT
NA	TRBD2	TRBV3-1/TRBV3-2	TRBJ2-3	CASSLGWTSGSGDTQYF	TGTGCCAGCAGCCTAGGTTGGACTAGCGGGAGTGGAGATACGCAGTATTTT
NA	TRBD2	TRBV29-1	TRBJ2-4	CSVDGGGLAKNIQYF	TGCAGCGTTGATGGCGGGGGATTAGCCAAAAACATTCAGTACTTC
NA	NA	TRBV7-3	TRBJ1-6	CASSLSEGGNSPLHF	TGTGCCAGCAGCTTAAGCGAAGGGGGTAATTCACCCCTCCACTTT
NA	NA	TRBV19	TRBJ2-1	CASSQGQRAYNEQFF	TGTGCCAGTTCGCAGGGTCAACGGGCTTACAATGAGCAGTTCTTC
once	NA	TRBV9	TRBJ2-1	CASSVRGREDHNEQFF	TGTGCCAGCAGCGTAAGGGGCAGGGAGGACCACAATGAGCAGTTCTTC
NA	NA	TRBV7-3	TRBJ1-1	CASSRLFNTEAFF	TGTGCCAGCAGCCGACTTTTCAACACTGAAGCTTTCTTT
once	TRBD1	TRBV5-1	TRBJ2-5	CASSLAQTSRGRETQYF	TGCGCCAGCAGCTTGGCCCAAACTTCCAGGGGGCGAGAGACCCAGTACTTC
NA	NA	TRBV7-2	TRBJ1-1	CASSLEGTRATEAFF	TGTGCCAGCAGCTTAGAGGGGACAAGGGCCACTGAAGCTTTCTTT
once	TRBD2	TRBV19	TRBJ2-5	CASSRPGTSGRVETQYF	TGTGCCAGTAGTAGGCCTGGGACTAGCGGGAGGGTGGAGACCCAGTACTTC
NA	NA	TRBV19	TRBJ1-6	CASSTGLRPLHF	TGTGCCAGTAGTACAGGGCTTCGGCCCCTCCACTTT
NA	TRBD2	TRBV7-7	TRBJ2-7	CASSLAGGGEQYF	TGTGCCAGCAGCTTAGCGGGCGGGGGCGAGCAGTACTTC
NA	TRBD2	TRBV3-1/TRBV3-2	TRBJ2-1	CASSQGVGLSNEQFF	TGTGCCAGCAGCCAGGGCGTGGGACTATCCAATGAGCAGTTCTTC
NA	NA	TRBV19	TRBJ1-4	CASSQVATNEKLFF	TGTGCCAGTTCACAGGTGGCAACTAATGAAAAACTGTTTTTT
NA	NA	TRBV4-1	TRBJ2-5	CASSQVLETQYF	TGCGCCAGCAGCCAAGTTCTCGAGACCCAGTACTTC
once	NA	TRBV11-2	TRBJ2-7	CASSSINWRGSGSVYEQYF	TGTGCCAGCAGCTCCATTAACTGGCGGGGTTCGGGATCGGTCTACGAGCAGTACTTC
NA	TRBD1	TRBV29-1	TRBJ1-2	CSAGDRGVGYTF	TGCAGCGCTGGGGACAGGGGGGTTGGCTACACCTTC
NA	NA	TRBV21-1	TRBJ2-3	CASSARGSDTQYF	TGTGCCAGCAGCGCCCGGGGGTCAGATACGCAGTATTTT
few	TRBD1	TRBV6-5	TRBJ2-6	CASSTGAGANVLTF	TGTGCCAGCAGCACAGGGGCTGGGGCCAACGTCCTGACTTTC
few	TRBD1	TRBV27	TRBJ1-2	CASSPPGQGKGYTF	TGTGCCAGCAGTCCCCCGGGACAGGGAAAAGGCTACACCTTC
NA	NA	TRBV19	TRBJ1-1	CASSMAANTEAFF	TGTGCCAGTAGTATGGCTGCGAACACTGAAGCTTTCTTT
NA	NA	TRBV2	TRBJ2-6	CASSMGLSGANVLTF	TGTGCCAGCAGCATGGGACTCTCTGGGGCCAACGTCCTGACTTTC
NA	TRBD1	TRBV19	TRBJ2-3	CASRRDRGADTQYF	TGTGCCAGTAGACGGGACAGGGGGGCAGATACGCAGTATTTT
NA	TRBD1	TRBV6-2/TRBV6-3	TRBJ1-6	CASSPGTGTSPLHF	TGTGCCAGCAGTCCCGGGACAGGGACTTCACCCCTCCACTTT
NA	NA	TRBV1	TRBJ2-7	CTSSVVCYYEQYF	TGCACCAGCAGCGTAGTGTGTTACTACGAGCAGTACTTC
once	TRBD1	TRBV19	TRBJ1-5	CASNPPGGRGNQPQHF	TGTGCCAGTAACCCCCCAGGGGGCAGGGGCAATCAGCCCCAGCATTTT
NA	NA	TRBV27	TRBJ1-1	CASSTRTAYGAPNTEAFF	TGTGCCAGCAGTACCCGGACAGCCTATGGGGCCCCGAACACTGAAGCTTTCTTT
NA	NA	TRBV11-2	TRBJ2-5	CASNRPGKGRQETQYF	TGTGCCAGCAACCGCCCGGGGAAGGGCCGACAAGAGACCCAGTACTTC
NA	TRBD1	TRBV19	TRBJ1-5	CASSPGQGSQPQHF	TGTGCCAGTAGCCCGGGACAGGGTAGTCAGCCCCAGCATTTT
NA	TRBD2	TRBV6-5	TRBJ2-4	CASNLGGGLNIQYF	TGTGCCAGCAACCTTGGGGGGGGGTTAAACATTCAGTACTTC
NA	TRBD1	TRBV19	TRBJ2-2	CASSMTGGTGELFF	TGTGCTAGTAGTATGACAGGGGGAACCGGGGAGCTGTTTTTT
NA	TRBD1	TRBV2	TRBJ1-3	CASRRDRSSGNTIYF	TGTGCCAGCAGAAGGGACAGGAGCTCTGGAAACACCATATATTTT
NA	NA	TRBV2	TRBJ2-7	CASTPSVYEQYF	TGTGCCAGCACCCCTAGCGTTTACGAGCAGTACTTC
NA	NA	TRBV9	TRBJ2-7	CASSVEVAPTYEQYF	TGTGCCAGCAGCGTAGAGGTAGCGCCGACCTACGAGCAGTACTTC
NA	NA	TRBV5-1	TRBJ1-1	CASGDRPGTEAFF	TGCGCCAGCGGAGACCGACCCGGCACTGAAGCTTTCTTT
NA	NA	TRBV3-1/TRBV3-2	TRBJ1-2	CASSQVGALGGYTF	TGTGCCAGCAGCCAAGTGGGGGCTCTGGGTGGCTACACCTTC
NA	TRBD1	TRBV7-8	TRBJ2-3	CASSGRWQGVPDTQYF	TGTGCCAGCAGCGGTAGATGGCAGGGGGTACCCGATACGCAGTATTTT
NA	TRBD1	TRBV7-3	TRBJ2-6	CASSLGTGGTGANVLTF	TGTGCCAGCAGCTTAGGGACAGGGGGCACTGGGGCCAACGTCCTGACTTTC
NA	TRBD2	TRBV10-3	TRBJ2-7	CAIREGTSGRYEQYF	TGTGCCATCAGAGAGGGGACTAGCGGGAGGTATGAGCAGTACTTC
NA	NA	TRBV6-1	TRBJ2-5	CASSEQMGGETQYF	TGTGCCAGCAGTGAACAAATGGGGGGAGAGACCCAGTACTTC